Below, 7 T cell receptor beta chains from the same sample are listed, as sequenced in a study of T cells in Graves' hyperthyroidism and ophthalmopathy. Amplified TCR beta CDR3 regions derived from RNA transcripts. The HTBI primer set served for first-round RT-PCR of the TCR CDR3. One entry per CDR3 protein results from TCRdb running MiXCR on the multiplex PCR reads. Of nearly 600,000 distinct CDR3 sequences in the sample, approximately 14% were seen once. Sequences were obtained from blood. These receptors were obtained from a woman aged 30 to 39 with Graves' hyperthyroidism that later progressed to Graves' ophthalmopathy.

Points on this clonotype: This may come from a read error, since a much larger clone is one base off. The V and J genes are TRBV5-1 and TRBJ2-7; D unclear. The DNA end lines up better with TRBJ2-1; the J call may be wrong. The CDR3 extends over 14 amino acids. Germline V gives CDR1 SGHRS, CDR2 YFSETQ. The CDR3 DNA is TGCGCCAGCAGCGCACAGATCAGCTCCTACGAGCAGTTCTTC. Protein: CASSAQISSYEQFF.

This clonotype appeared a few times. V is TRBV12-3 or TRBV12-4 and J is TRBJ2-7; a possible D gene is TRBD2 (5 bases). The ends were cut back, 4 bases at V and 2 bases at J, with 12 bases in the middle. This CDR3 is built from 14 residues. Here the CDR3 DNA reads TGTGCCAGCAGTTACACGAACGGGGCCTACGAGCAGTACTTC. Its protein is CASSYTNGAYEQYF.

The rearrangement uses TRBV19 and TRBJ1-4; tentative D call: TRBD1 (6 bases). The CDR3 covers 10 residues. Looked up from germline, CDR1 is LNHDA and CDR2 is SQIVND (reference sequence). V gave up 6 bases and J gave up 11 bases, with 7 bases separating them. CDR3 coding DNA: TGTGCCAGTAGCGACAGGAAACTGTTTTTT. Its translation is CASSDRKLFF.

In its sample, this clonotype was seen many times. This rearrangement joins TRBV18 to TRBJ2-7; TRBD1 aligns across 10 bases. The CDR3 has 15 residues. The V gene's germline CDR1 is KGHSH and CDR2 LQKENI. V lost 3 bases to trimming and J lost 3 bases; unmatched junction nucleotides: 5. CDR3 loop: CASSPQGQGYYEQYF. CDR3 DNA sequence: TGTGCCAGCTCACCCCAGGGACAGGGGTACTACGAGCAGTACTTC.

The chain is built from TRBV20-1 and TRBJ2-3, with 7 bases that match TRBD1. CDR1 is DFQATT and CDR2 is SNEGSKA in the germline V gene (reference sequence). The CDR3 covers 11 residues. J was trimmed by 13 bases and V by 4 bases; bases with no gene match: 8. The DNA for the CDR3 is TGCAGTGCTATAACAGGGGCCCGGGAGTATTTT. Translation gives CSAITGAREYF.

This clonotype was detected ten times or more. The rearrangement joins TRBV28 to TRBJ1-4; D is unresolved. V dropped 5 bases and J dropped 8 bases, with 21 bases sitting between them. CDR1 MDHEN and CDR2 SYDVKM come from the germline V gene. The CDR3 length is 16 residues. CDR3 nucleotides: TGTGCCAGCAGTCCTTCACTGTCGGGAGGGTGGGAAAAACTGTTTTTT. It codes for CASSPSLSGGWEKLFF. The entire variable domain, with the rest obtained from reference TRBV28 and TRBJ1-4, is as follows: DVKVTQSSRYLVKRTGEKVFLECVQDMDHENMFWYRQDPGLGLRLIYFSYDVKMKEKGDIPEGYSVSREKKERFSLILESASTNQTSMYLCASSPSLSGGWEKLFFGSGTQLSVL.

This clonotype was seen at least ten times. The chain uses TRBV19 and TRBJ1-5; TRBD1 might be the D (5 bases). V gave up 5 bases and J gave up 4 bases, with 9 bases separating them. The CDR3 totals 13 residues. Germline V gene lookup returns CDR1 LNHDA and CDR2 SQIVND (reference sequence). The CDR3 DNA is TGTGCCAGTAGTGAGGCAGGGAATCAGCCCCAGCATTTT. It encodes CASSEAGNQPQHF.